A single sample gave rise to the 9 T cell receptor beta chains below, sequenced in a study of somatic mutations in cytotoxic T cells in rheumatoid arthritis. Profiling relied on immunoSEQ multiplex PCR, and the TCRdb table lists in-frame clones only, not all of them. Counted here are about 30,000 clones, roughly 80% occurring once; the ten biggest clones make up 7.5% to 9.5%. The sample consisted of CD8+ T cells sorted from blood. The receptors shown here come from an adult with rheumatoid arthritis.

This clone was detected only a few times. The chain links TRBV5-1 to TRBJ1-1; weak D call: TRBD1 (6 bases). With 3 bases removed from V and 3 bases from J, the gap between germline ends came to 15 bases. Germline CDR1 and CDR2: SGHRS and YFSETQ. The CDR3 spans 15 residues. CDR3 protein: CASSSLRGDDTEAFF. The CDR3, as DNA: TGCGCCAGCAGCTCACTAAGGGGGGACGACACTGAAGCTTTCTTT.

This clone was counted a single time. V and J are TRBV13 and TRBJ2-5; TRBD1 agrees at 8 bases. The germline gives CDR1 PRHDT, CDR2 FYEKMQ (reference sequence). The CDR3 length is 16 residues. V dropped 5 bases and J dropped 4; count of bases not matched to a gene: 12. The CDR3 DNA reads TGTGCCAGCAGCCTTCAGGGGCAGGGGGCGCGAGAGACCCAGTACTTC. As protein: CASSLQGQGARETQYF.

This chain connects TRBV27 to TRBJ1-5; no reliable D call. Germline V gene data show CDR1 as MNHEY and CDR2 as SMNVEV (reference sequence). V was pared by 0 bases and J by 0 bases, with 6 bases between. The CDR3 extends over 15 amino acids. The chain's CDR3 is CASSLSGYSNQPQHF. In DNA, the CDR3 is TGTGCCAGCAGTTTATCAGGGTATAGCAATCAGCCCCAGCATTTT.

The CDR3, as DNA: TGTGCCAGCAGTTATCGGGGGGGAAGGGACAATGAGCAGTTCTTC. Its protein product is CASSYRGGRDNEQFF. The J gene is TRBJ2-1, the V gene TRBV6-5; 8 bases match TRBD2. Trimming cost V 3 bases and J 5 bases; bases outside gene matches: 6. This CDR3 has 15 residues. Germline values: CDR1 MNHEY, CDR2 SVGAGI.

This chain connects TRBV27 to TRBJ1-5; 8 nucleotides align to TRBD1. The germline CDR1 and CDR2 sequences are MNHEY and SMNVEV (reference sequence). After removal of 6 bases from V and 0 bases from J, the junction contained 7 bases not matched to a gene. CDR3 length equals 16 residues. The CDR3 loop reads CASRSGTGGSNQPQHF. In nucleotides, the CDR3 is TGTGCCAGCAGGTCCGGGACAGGCGGTAGCAATCAGCCCCAGCATTTT.

CDR3 sequence reads: CASSREGSETQYF. CDR3 DNA: TGTGCCAGCAGCCGGGAGGGTTCAGAGACCCAGTACTTC. This chain joins TRBV5-8 and TRBJ2-5; 8 bases align to TRBD2. The V gene end was trimmed by 4 bases and the J gene end by 4 bases; junction bases not matched to a gene: 3. This CDR3 spans 13 amino acids. Germline loops: CDR1 SGHTS, CDR2 YDEGEE.

A single count supports this clone. This chain joins TRBV18 and TRBJ2-1, with 10 bases matching TRBD2. J was trimmed by 4 bases and V by 4 bases; bases with no gene match: 10. Germline V gene sequence: CDR1 KGHSH, CDR2 LQKENI. This CDR3 region has 17 residues. The CDR3 region is CASSLEAAGGLYNEQFF. As DNA, the CDR3 is TGTGCCAGCTCACTAGAAGCAGCGGGAGGGCTTTACAATGAGCAGTTCTTC.

This chain joins TRBV28 and TRBJ1-5; 9 bases are shared with TRBD1. Trimming took 5 bases from V and 3 from J; bases not matched to a gene: 2. The germline CDR1 and CDR2 sequences are MDHEN and SYDVKM. The length of the CDR3 is 14 residues. This CDR3 reads CASSRTGANQPQHF. CDR3 DNA: TGTGCCAGCAGTAGGACAGGGGCCAATCAGCCCCAGCATTTT.

The chain carries TRBV5-1 and TRBJ2-3; a possible D gene is TRBD1 (6 bases). This CDR3 region has 14 residues. Between the trimmed V and J ends, which lost 0 bases and 5 bases, there was a span of 10 bases. Germline lookup yields CDR1 SGHRS and CDR2 YFSETQ. CDR3 coding DNA: TGCGCCAGCAGCTTGGATCAGGGGATAGATACGCAGTATTTT. It specifies CASSLDQGIDTQYF. Looking up the rest from reference TRBV5-1 and TRBJ2-3 gives the full variable domain: KAGVTQTPRYLIKTRGQQVTLSCSPISGHRSVSWYQQTPGQGLQFLFEYFSETQRNKGNFPGRFSGRQFSNSRSEMNVSTLELGDSALYLCASSLDQGIDTQYFGPGTRLTVL.